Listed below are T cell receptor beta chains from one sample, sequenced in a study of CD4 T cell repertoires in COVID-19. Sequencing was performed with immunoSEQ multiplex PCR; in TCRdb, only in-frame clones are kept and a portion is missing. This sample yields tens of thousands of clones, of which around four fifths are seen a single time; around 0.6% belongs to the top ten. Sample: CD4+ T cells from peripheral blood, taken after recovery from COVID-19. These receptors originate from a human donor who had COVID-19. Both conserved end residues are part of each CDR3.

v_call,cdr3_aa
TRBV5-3,CARSANQPQHF
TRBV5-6,CASSLDRVKSPLHF
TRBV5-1,CASSLTPGTGGNEQFF
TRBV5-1,CASSFPGQNGYTF
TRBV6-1,CASSEGGAPGELFF
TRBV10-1,CASGGTTDTGEQFF
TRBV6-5,CASSYGRGTYGYTF
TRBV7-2,CASSPSRAGGQDTQYF
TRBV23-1,CASPRRDPTLGTNVLTF
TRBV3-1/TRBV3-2,CASSQGGDRFGYTF
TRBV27,CASAAWGGIADTQYF
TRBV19,CASSTPPQGAARASGYTF
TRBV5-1,CASSFGQGGLGTEAFF
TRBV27,CASSFARGSGANVLTF
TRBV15,CATSREARTQETQYF
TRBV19,CASSLQGKTEAFF
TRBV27,CASSLTGKEKLFF
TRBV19,CASSTMGQVGIEQFF
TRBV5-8,CASVPGGRNTEAFF
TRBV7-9,CASQGDNQPQHF
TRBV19,CASSPPGLAGATQYF
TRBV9,CASSASSGVRNEQFF
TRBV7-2,CASSLRVAGTSTDTQYF
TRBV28,CASGGQERGKYEQYF
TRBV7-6,CASSQPSGGYETQYF
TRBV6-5,CATGLAYEQYF
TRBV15,CATSRRTGALKGELFF
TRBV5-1,CASKGTDTQYF
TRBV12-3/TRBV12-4,CASSFEGRNGYTF
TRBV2,CASRTGLAPYNEQFF
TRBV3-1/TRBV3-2,CASSQGPSNTIYF
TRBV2,CASSFSGGAYNEQFF
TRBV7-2,CASGNGVPGTDTQYF
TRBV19,CASSTAQVRSPLHF
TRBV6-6,CATCGQQVNTEAFF
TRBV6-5,CASGHGAGDGYTF
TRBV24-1,CATISGGTHNQPQHF
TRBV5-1,CASSLGLDSSTDTQYF
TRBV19,CASSIYASGGYNEQFF
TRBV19,CATTDYTDTQYF
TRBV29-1,CSVSPWGGTGALQANYGYTF
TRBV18,CASSPQGAGLSGANVLTF
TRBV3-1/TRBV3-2,CASSQWGGADTQYF
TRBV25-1,CASSSQGTDTQYF
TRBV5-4,CASSPTGRTNYGYTF
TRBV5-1,CASSEGTGGGYEKLFF
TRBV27,CASSLSSYEQYF
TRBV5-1,CASSAQETQYF
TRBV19,CASTESGSTDTQYF
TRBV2,CASSAHRVGAGTQYF
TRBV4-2,CASSQEVASTDTQYF
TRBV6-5,CASNPSGGNEQYF
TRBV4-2,CASSQELASNEQFF
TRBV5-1,CASSRTSGSTDTQYF
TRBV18,CASSPPRDRLGGGSDTQYF
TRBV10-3,CAIRGTQHSYEQYF
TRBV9,CASSKPGPGNEKLFF